This TCR beta chain was found in a study of CD4 T cells in relation to SARS-CoV-2 and coronaviruses. Whole-study context: After roughly ten days of antigen culture, PBMC TCR beta CDR3s were sequenced. Broader study findings: No donor gave both pre-pandemic and post-infection samples.

Before the COVID-19 pandemic, during about 2011-2019, CD4+ T cells were taken from unexposed donors. Isolation of CD4+ T cells took place after around eleven days in culture. Cells permitting, SARS-CoV-2 S/N and four cold-coronavirus spikes were tested on unexposed-donor CD4+ T cells. Some 1.9 million PBMCs per well were cultured with around 9.9 IU/ml IL-2. This CDR3 spans 15 amino acids. V was trimmed by 9 bases and J by 1 base, leaving 15 bases between them. Germline-derived CDR1 and CDR2 are SNHLY and FYNNEI. Clones were read by immunoSEQ multiplex PCR, and TCRdb kept only the in-frame ones, dropping some. The sample holds approximately 20,000 clones; about 73% are singletons and the top ten take roughly 19%. Turning to this clone: Its matching antigen is unknown.

The TCR comes from a human donor in good health. The sample comprised CD4+ T cells from PBMCs, cultured in vitro. This rearrangement joins TRBV2 to TRBJ1-4, with TRBD1 as a possible D gene (5 bases). The CDR3: CASKGQGETNEKLFF. The CDR3 nucleotides read TGTGCCAGTAAGGGGCAGGGAGAAACTAATGAAAAACTGTTTTTT. The full variable domain, rest sourced from reference TRBV2 and TRBJ1-4, is EPEVTQTPSHQVTQMGQEVILRCVPISNHLYFYWYRQILGQKVEFLVSFYNNEISEKSEIFDDQFSVERPDGSNFTLKIRSTKLEDSAMYFCASKGQGETNEKLFFGSGTQLSVL.